Listed below are T cell receptor beta chains from one sample, sequenced in a study of cytomegalovirus exposure and HLA in healthy donors. Method: immunoSEQ multiplex PCR; TCRdb's copy keeps in-frame clones and lacks some. The top ten hold about 6.4% of the sample, which has fewer than 250,000 clones, 82% seen once. Source material: PBMCs. These TCRs come from a man between 40 and 49 years old in good health and CMV-seropositive. Each CDR3 is given with its conserved first and last residue. D genes are given only for firm matches. The size entry is marked missing in some rows and otherwise reads once, few, many or a size class.

v_call	j_call	d_call	clone_size	cdr3_nt	cdr3_aa
TRBV21-1	TRBJ2-7	.	.	TGTGCCAGCAGCAAAGGACGGGACTTATACTACGAGCAGTACTTC	CASSKGRDLYYEQYF
TRBV5-6	TRBJ1-2	.	.	TGTGCCAGCAGCGGGGACCATCGGGGGTATTACTATGGCTACACCTTC	CASSGDHRGYYYGYTF
TRBV5-1	TRBJ2-5	.	.	TGCGCCAGCAAGAACAGGGAGCGAGAGACCCAGTACTTC	CASKNRERETQYF
TRBV7-9	TRBJ2-5	.	.	TGTGCCAGCAGCTCCCCGACAGGATATCAAGAGACCCAGTACTTC	CASSSPTGYQETQYF
TRBV9	TRBJ2-1	TRBD2	.	TGTGCCAGCAGCCTCGTGGGGACTAGCGGGGTTGAGCAGTTCTTC	CASSLVGTSGVEQFF
TRBV5-6	TRBJ2-3	TRBD2	few	TGTGCCAGCAGCTTGGAGGCGGGAGGGGGGGGGCAGTATTTT	CASSLEAGGGGQYF
TRBV5-1	TRBJ1-5	.	.	TGCGCCAGCAGTCGGGGGGGGGAGGGCCAGCCCCAGCATTTT	CASSRGGEGQPQHF
TRBV5-6	TRBJ2-1	.	.	TGTGCCAGCAGCTTGGTTGGCAGGGGCAGTGAGCAGTTCTTC	CASSLVGRGSEQFF
TRBV11-3	TRBJ1-1	.	.	TGTGCCAGCAGCCTCCCACCCACCGGGGGATTAAACACTGAAGCTTTCTTT	CASSLPPTGGLNTEAFF
TRBV5-6	TRBJ2-1	TRBD1	few	TGTGCCAGCAGCACTCACAGGGGGCGCAGTGAGCAGTTCTTC	CASSTHRGRSEQFF
TRBV11-3	TRBJ2-5	TRBD1	.	TGTGCCAGCAGCTGGGGGACAGCGGCGTTGGCCCAGTACTTC	CASSWGTAALAQYF
TRBV27	TRBJ1-5	.	.	TGTGCCAGCAGTTTGAACCCGTATAGCGATCAGCCCCAGCATTTT	CASSLNPYSDQPQHF
TRBV19	TRBJ1-2	.	once	TGTGCCAGTAGTATCAATGGGGCGGGATATGGCTACACCTTC	CASSINGAGYGYTF
TRBV11-2	TRBJ2-7	.	.	TGTGCCAGCAGCCCCCCATGGACAGACTACGAGCAGTACTTC	CASSPPWTDYEQYF
TRBV9	TRBJ2-7	TRBD1	.	TGTGCCAGCAGCGTAGGTGGGGACAGCTCCTACGAGCAGTACTTC	CASSVGGDSSYEQYF
TRBV6-1	TRBJ1-2	.	.	TGTGCCAGCGTTTCAGGCTCTAACTATGGCTACACCTTC	CASVSGSNYGYTF
TRBV27	TRBJ2-2	.	.	TGTGCCAGCAGGGCCCTCTCCGGGGAGCTGTTTTTT	CASRALSGELFF
TRBV7-8	TRBJ1-1	.	.	TGTGCCAGCAGCTTAGCTGGGCAGGCCGCCCCCCAAGCTTTCTTT	CASSLAGQAAPQAFF
TRBV5-1	TRBJ2-1	.	.	TGCGCCAGCAGCTTTGAGGCACACTACAATGAGCAGTTCTTC	CASSFEAHYNEQFF
TRBV7-9	TRBJ1-4	.	once	TGTGCCAGCAGCTTCCCCGTTTCGGGGGTTACTGAAAAACTGTTTTTT	CASSFPVSGVTEKLFF
TRBV12-5	TRBJ2-7	.	.	TGTGCTAGTCTGAAGGGACAAAGCTACGAGCAGTACTTC	CASLKGQSYEQYF
TRBV30	TRBJ1-6	.	.	TGTGCCTGGAACGGGGGGCTGTATAATTCACCCCTCCACTTT	CAWNGGLYNSPLHF
TRBV6-4	TRBJ2-2	.	.	TGTGCCAGCAGTGACTCACCTAGGCTCACCGGGGAGCTGTTTTTT	CASSDSPRLTGELFF
TRBV15	TRBJ2-5	.	.	TGTGCCACCAGCAGAGATCGAGGAGAAGAGACCCAGTACTTC	CATSRDRGEETQYF
TRBV10-2	TRBJ2-1	.	.	TGCGCCAGCAGAATTGAGCGGGCAGGCTACAATGAGCAGTTCTTC	CASRIERAGYNEQFF
TRBV15	TRBJ1-5	.	.	TGTGCCACCAGCAGAAACAGGGATCAGCCCCAGCATTTT	CATSRNRDQPQHF
TRBV6-1	TRBJ1-2	.	few	TGTGCCAGCAGGCCGTCATCCGGTATCTATGGCTACACCTTC	CASRPSSGIYGYTF
TRBV28	TRBJ1-5	.	.	TGTGCCAGCAGTCCCTGGGAGGGCAATCAGCCCCAGCATTTT	CASSPWEGNQPQHF
TRBV6-5	TRBJ1-1	.	.	TGTGCTTCCGGGGATTCGAACACTGAAGCTTTCTTT	CASGDSNTEAFF
TRBV28	TRBJ2-3	.	.	TGTGCCAGCAGCACCCCACTGGGGCTAGCGAACACAGATACGCAGTATTTT	CASSTPLGLANTDTQYF
TRBV30	TRBJ2-3	TRBD1	.	TGTGCCTGGAGTCGGGACAGGGCACCCACAGATACGCAGTATTTT	CAWSRDRAPTDTQYF
TRBV13	TRBJ2-2	.	.	TGTGCCAGCAGCCCTACCGAGGGGGCCGGGGAGCTGTTTTTT	CASSPTEGAGELFF
TRBV5-1	TRBJ2-3	.	.	TGCGCCAGCAGCCAGAACCCAGGGCCCCTTCTCGGAGATACGCAGTATTTT	CASSQNPGPLLGDTQYF